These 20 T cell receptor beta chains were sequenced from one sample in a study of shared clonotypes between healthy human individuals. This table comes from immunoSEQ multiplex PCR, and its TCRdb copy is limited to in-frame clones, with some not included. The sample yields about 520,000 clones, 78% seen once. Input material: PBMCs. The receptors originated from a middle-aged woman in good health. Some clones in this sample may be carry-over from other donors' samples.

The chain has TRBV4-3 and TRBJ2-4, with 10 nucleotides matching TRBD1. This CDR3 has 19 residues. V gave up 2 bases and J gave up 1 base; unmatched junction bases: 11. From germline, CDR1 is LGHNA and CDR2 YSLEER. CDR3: CASSQHRDRGPVAKNIQYF. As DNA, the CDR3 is TGCGCCAGCAGCCAACACCGGGACAGGGGACCCGTGGCCAAAAACATTCAGTACTTC.

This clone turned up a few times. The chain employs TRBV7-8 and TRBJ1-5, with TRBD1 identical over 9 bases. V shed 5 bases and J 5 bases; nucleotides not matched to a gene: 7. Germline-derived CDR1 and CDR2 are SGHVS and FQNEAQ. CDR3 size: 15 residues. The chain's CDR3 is CASSPGTGSDQPQHF. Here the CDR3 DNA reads TGTGCCAGCAGCCCCGGGACAGGGTCGGATCAGCCCCAGCATTTT. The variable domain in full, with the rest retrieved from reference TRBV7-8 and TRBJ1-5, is GAGVSQSPRYKVAKRGQDVALRCDPISGHVSLFWYQQALGQGPEFLTYFQNEAQLDKSGLPSDRFFAERPEGSVSTLKIQRTQQEDSAVYLCASSPGTGSDQPQHFGDGTRLSIL.

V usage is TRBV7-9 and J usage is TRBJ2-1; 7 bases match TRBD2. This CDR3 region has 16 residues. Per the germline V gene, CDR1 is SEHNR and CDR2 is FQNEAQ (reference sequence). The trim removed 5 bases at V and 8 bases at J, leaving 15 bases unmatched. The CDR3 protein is CASSHFAGATGDEQFF. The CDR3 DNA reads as TGTGCCAGCAGCCACTTTGCGGGAGCAACGGGGGATGAGCAGTTCTTC.

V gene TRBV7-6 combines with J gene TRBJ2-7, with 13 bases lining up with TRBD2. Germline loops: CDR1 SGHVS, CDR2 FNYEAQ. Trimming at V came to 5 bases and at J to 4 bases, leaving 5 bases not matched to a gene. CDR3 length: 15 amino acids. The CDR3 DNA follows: TGTGCCAGCAGCCCAGGGACTAGCGGGACTTACGAGCAGTACTTC. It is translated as CASSPGTSGTYEQYF. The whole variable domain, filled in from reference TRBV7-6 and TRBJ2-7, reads GAGVSQSPRYKVTKRGQDVALRCDPISGHVSLYWYRQALGQGPEFLTYFNYEAQQDKSGLPNDRFSAERPEGSISTLTIQRTEQRDSAMYRCASSPGTSGTYEQYFGPGTRLTVT.

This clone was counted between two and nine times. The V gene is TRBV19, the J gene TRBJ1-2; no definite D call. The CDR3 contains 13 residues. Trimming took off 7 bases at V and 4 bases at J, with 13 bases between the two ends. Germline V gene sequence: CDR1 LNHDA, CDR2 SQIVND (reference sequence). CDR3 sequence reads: CASTSRNFYGYTF. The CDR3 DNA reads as TGTGCCAGTACCTCACGGAACTTCTATGGCTACACCTTC.

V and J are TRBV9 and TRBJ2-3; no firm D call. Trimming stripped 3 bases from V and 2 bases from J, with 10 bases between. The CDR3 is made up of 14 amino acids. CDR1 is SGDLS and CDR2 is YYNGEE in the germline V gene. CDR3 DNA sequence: TGTGCCAGCAGCGCCGGACCAGCCACAGATACGCAGTATTTT. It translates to CASSAGPATDTQYF.

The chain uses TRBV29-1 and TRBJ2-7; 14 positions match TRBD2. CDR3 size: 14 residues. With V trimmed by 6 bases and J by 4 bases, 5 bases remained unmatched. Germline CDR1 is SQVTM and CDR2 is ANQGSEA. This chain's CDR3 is CSVGGTSGSYEQYF. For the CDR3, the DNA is TGCAGCGTGGGAGGGACTAGCGGGAGTTACGAGCAGTACTTC.

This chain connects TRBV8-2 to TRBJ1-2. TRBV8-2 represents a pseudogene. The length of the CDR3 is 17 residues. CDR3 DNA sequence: TGTGGCAGGATCGACGAGAGCAGCGCCAGCCAGACCTATGGCTACACCTTC. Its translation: CGRIDESSASQTYGYTF.

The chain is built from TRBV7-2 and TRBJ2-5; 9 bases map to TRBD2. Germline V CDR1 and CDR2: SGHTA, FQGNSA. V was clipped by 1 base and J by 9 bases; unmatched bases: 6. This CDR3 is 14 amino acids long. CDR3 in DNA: TGTGCCAGCAGCTTAGGTAGCGGGAGTGGGGCCCAGTACTTC. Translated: CASSLGSGSGAQYF.

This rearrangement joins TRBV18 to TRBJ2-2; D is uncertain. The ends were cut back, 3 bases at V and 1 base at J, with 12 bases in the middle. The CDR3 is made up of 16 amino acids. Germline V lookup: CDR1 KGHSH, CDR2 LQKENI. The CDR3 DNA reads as TGTGCCAGCTCACCTCAGAGGACGGGGAACACCGGGGAGCTGTTTTTT. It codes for CASSPQRTGNTGELFF. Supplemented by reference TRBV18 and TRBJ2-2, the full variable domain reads NAGVMQNPRHLVRRRGQEARLRCSPMKGHSHVYWYRQLPEEGLKFMVYLQKENIIDESGMPKERFSAEFPKEGPSILRIQQVVRGDSAAYFCASSPQRTGNTGELFFGEGSRLTVL.

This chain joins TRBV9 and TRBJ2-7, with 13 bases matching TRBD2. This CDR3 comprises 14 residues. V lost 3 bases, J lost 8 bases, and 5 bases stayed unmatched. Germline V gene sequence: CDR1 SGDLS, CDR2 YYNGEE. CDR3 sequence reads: CASSAGLAGVQQYF. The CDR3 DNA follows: TGTGCCAGCAGCGCAGGACTAGCGGGAGTGCAGCAGTACTTC.

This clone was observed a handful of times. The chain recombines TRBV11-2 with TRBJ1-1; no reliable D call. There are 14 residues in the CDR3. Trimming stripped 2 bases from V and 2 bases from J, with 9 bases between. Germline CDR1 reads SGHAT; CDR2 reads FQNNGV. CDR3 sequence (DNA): TGTGCCAGCAGCTTAAGGCGGGGAAACACTGAAGCTTTCTTT. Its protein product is CASSLRRGNTEAFF.

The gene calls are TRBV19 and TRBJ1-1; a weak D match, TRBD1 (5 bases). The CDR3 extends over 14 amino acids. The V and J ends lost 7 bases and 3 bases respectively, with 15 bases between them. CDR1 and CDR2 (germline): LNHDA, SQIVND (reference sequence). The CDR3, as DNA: TGTGCCAGTACCCCCGGGGGGTACGACACTGAAGCTTTCTTT. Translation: CASTPGGYDTEAFF.

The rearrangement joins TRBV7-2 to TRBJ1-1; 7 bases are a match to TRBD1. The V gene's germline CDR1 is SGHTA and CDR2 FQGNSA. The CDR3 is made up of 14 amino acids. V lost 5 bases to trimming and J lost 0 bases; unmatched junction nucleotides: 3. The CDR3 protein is CASSLQGMNTEAFF. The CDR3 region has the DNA TGTGCCAGCAGCCTACAGGGGATGAACACTGAAGCTTTCTTT.

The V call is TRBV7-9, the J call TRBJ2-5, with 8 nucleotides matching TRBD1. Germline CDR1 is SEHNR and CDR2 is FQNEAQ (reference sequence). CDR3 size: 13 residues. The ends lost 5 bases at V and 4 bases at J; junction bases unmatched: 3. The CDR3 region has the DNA TGTGCCAGCAGCACCGGGACAGGAGAGACCCAGTACTTC. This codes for CASSTGTGETQYF.

CDR3 bases: TGTGCCAGCAGAGAGACTAGCGGGAGCCCTAATGAGCAGTTCTTC. Translated, it gives CASRETSGSPNEQFF. V gene TRBV2 combines with J gene TRBJ2-1, with 12 bases fitting TRBD2. V gave up 6 bases and J gave up 7 bases; unmatched junction bases: 7. The CDR3 is 15 amino acids. Germline-derived CDR1 and CDR2 are SNHLY and FYNNEI.

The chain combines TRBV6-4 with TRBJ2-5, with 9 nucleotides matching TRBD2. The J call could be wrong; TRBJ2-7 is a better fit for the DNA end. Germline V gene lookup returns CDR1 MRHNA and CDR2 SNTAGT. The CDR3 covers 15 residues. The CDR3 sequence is CASSAVLAGVDEQYF. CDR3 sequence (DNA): TGTGCCAGCAGTGCGGTATTAGCGGGAGTTGACGAGCAGTACTTC.

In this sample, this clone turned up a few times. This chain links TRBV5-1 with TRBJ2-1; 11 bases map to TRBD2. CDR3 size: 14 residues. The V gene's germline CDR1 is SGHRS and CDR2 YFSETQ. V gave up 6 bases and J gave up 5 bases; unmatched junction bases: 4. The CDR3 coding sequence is TGCGCCAGCATGCAGGGACTAGCGGACAATGAGCAGTTCTTC. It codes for CASMQGLADNEQFF.

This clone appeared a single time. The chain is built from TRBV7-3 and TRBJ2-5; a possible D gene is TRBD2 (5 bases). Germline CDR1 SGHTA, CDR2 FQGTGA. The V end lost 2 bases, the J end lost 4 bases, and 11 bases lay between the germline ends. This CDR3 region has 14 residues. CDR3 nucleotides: TGTGCCAGCAGCTTAGGAGGAGAAGGAGAGACCCAGTACTTC. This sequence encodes CASSLGGEGETQYF.

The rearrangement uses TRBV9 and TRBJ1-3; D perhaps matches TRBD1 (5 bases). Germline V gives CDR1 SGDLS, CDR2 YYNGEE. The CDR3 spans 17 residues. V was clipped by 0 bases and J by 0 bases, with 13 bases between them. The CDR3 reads CASSVAGQGHSGNTIYF. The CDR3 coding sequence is TGTGCCAGCAGCGTAGCTGGCCAGGGCCACTCTGGAAACACCATATATTTT.